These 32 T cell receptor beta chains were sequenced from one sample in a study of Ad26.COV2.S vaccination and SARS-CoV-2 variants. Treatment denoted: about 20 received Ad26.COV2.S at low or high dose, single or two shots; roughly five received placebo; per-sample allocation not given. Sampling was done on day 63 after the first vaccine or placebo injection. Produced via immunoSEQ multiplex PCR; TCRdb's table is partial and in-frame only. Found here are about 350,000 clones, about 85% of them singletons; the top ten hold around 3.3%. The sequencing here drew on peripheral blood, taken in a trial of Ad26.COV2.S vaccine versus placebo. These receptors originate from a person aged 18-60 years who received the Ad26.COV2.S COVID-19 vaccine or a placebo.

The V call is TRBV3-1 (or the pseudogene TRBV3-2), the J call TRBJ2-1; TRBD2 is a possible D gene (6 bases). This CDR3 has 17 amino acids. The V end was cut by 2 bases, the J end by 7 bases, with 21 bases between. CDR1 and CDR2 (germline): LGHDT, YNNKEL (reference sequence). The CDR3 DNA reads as TGTGCCAGCAGCCAACCGGCGGGGCGTCAGTTAGGGAATGAGCAGTTCTTC. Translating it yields CASSQPAGRQLGNEQFF.

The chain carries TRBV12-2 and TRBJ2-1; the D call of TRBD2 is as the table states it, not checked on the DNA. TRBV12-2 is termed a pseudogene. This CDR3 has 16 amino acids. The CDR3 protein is CASRLEAGGLYNEQFF. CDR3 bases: TGTGCAAGTCGCTTGGAAGCGGGGGGGCTTTACAATGAGCAGTTCTTC.

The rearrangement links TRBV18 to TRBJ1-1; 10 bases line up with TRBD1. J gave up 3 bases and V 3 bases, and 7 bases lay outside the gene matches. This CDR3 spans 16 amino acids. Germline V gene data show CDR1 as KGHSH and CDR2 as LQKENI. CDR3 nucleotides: TGTGCCAGCTCACCGACAGGGGGCTATCGAGACACTGAAGCTTTCTTT. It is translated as CASSPTGGYRDTEAFF.

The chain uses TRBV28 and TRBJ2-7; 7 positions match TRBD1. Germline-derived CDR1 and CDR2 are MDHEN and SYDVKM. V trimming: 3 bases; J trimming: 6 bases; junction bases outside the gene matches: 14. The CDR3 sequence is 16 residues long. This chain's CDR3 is CASSFLPQGVVGEQYF. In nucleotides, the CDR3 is TGTGCCAGCAGTTTCCTCCCCCAGGGGGTCGTAGGCGAGCAGTACTTC.

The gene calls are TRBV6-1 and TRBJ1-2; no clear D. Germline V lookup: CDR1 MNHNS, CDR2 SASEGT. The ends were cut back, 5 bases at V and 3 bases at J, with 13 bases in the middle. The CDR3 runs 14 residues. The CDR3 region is CASSSVGWDYGYTF. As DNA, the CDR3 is TGTGCCAGCAGTTCCGTTGGGTGGGACTATGGCTACACCTTC.

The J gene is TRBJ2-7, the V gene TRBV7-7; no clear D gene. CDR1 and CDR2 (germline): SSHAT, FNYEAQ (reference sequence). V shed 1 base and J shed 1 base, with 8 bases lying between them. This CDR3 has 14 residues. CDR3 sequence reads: CASSLVLGSYEQYF. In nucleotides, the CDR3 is TGTGCCAGCAGCTTAGTATTGGGATCCTACGAGCAGTACTTC.

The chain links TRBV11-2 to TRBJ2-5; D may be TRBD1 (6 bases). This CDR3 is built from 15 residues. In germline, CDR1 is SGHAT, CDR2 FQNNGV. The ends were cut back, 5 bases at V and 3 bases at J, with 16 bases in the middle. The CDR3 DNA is TGTGCCAGCAGCCCCCGTGGGACATTTGAAGAGACCCAGTACTTC. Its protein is CASSPRGTFEETQYF.

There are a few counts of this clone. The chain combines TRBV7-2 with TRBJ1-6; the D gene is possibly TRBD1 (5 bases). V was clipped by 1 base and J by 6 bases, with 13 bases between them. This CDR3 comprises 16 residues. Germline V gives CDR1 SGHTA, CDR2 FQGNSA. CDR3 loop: CASSLGLGQGNSPLHF. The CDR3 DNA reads TGTGCCAGCAGCTTAGGACTTGGTCAGGGTAATTCACCCCTCCACTTT.

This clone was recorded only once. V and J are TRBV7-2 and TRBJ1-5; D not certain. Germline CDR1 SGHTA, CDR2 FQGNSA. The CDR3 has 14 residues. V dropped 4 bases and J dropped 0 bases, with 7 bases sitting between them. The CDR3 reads CASSSGGSNQPQHF. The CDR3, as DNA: TGTGCCAGCAGCTCCGGAGGTAGCAATCAGCCCCAGCATTTT.

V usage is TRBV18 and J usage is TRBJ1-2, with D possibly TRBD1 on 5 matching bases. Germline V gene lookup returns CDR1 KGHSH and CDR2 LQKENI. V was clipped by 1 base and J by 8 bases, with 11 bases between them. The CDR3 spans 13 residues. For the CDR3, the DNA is TGTGCCAGCTCACCACAGGGGACGCGCGGCTACACCTTC. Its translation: CASSPQGTRGYTF.

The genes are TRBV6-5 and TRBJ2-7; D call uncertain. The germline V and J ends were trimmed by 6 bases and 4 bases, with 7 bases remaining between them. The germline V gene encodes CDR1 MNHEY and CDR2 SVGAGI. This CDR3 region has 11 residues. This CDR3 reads CASRRHYEQYF. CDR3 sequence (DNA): TGTGCCAGCAGACGACATTACGAGCAGTACTTC.

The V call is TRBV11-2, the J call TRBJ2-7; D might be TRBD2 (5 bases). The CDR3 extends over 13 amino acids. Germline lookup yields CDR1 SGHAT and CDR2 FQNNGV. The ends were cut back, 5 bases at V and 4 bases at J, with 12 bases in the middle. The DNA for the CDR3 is TGTGCCAGCAGCGTCTCAGCGGAGTACGAGCAGTACTTC. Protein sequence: CASSVSAEYEQYF.

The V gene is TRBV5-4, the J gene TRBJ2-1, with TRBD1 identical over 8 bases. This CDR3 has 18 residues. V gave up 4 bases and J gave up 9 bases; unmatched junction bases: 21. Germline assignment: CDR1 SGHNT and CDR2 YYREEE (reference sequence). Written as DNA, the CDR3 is TGTGCCAGCAGCCAGGGATCCGGGACAGGCCTACTATGGGGTGAGCAGTTCTTC. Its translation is CASSQGSGTGLLWGEQFF. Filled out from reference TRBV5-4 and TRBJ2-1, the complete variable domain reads ETGVTQSPTHLIKTRGQQVTLRCSSQSGHNTVSWYQQALGQGPQFIFQYYREEENGRGNFPPRFSGLQFPNYSSELNVNALELDDSALYLCASSQGSGTGLLWGEQFFGPGTRLTVL.

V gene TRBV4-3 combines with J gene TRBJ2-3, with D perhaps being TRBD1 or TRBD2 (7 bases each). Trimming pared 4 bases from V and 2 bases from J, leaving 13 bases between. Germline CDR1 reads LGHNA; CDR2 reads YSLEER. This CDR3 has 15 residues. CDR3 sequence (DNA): TGCGCCAGCAGCCCCAGGGGGGGGGCCACAGATACGCAGTATTTT. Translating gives CASSPRGGATDTQYF.

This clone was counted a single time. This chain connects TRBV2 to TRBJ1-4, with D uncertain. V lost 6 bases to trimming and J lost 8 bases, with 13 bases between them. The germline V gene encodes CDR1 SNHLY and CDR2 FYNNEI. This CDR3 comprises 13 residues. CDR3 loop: CASRKGEREKLFF. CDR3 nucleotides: TGTGCCAGCAGAAAGGGCGAGAGAGAAAAACTGTTTTTT.

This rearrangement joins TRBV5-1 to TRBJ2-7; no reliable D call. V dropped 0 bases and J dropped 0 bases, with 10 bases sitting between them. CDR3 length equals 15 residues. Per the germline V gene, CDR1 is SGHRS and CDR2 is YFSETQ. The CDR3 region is CASSLEAASSYEQYF. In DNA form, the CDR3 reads TGCGCCAGCAGCTTGGAGGCGGCTAGCTCCTACGAGCAGTACTTC.

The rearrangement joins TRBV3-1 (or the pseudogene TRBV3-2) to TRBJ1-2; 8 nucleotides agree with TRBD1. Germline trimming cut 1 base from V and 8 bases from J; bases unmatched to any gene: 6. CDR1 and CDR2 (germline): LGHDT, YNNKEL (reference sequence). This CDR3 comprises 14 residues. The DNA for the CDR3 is TGTGCCAGCAGCCAAGGCCCGACAGGGGTCGGCTACACCTTC. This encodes CASSQGPTGVGYTF.

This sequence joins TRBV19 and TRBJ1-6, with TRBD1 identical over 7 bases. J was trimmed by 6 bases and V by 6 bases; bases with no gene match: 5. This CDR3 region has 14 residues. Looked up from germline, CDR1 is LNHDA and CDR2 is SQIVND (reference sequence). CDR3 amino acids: CASRPGQFNSPLHF. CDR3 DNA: TGTGCCAGTAGGCCGGGACAGTTTAATTCACCCCTCCACTTT.

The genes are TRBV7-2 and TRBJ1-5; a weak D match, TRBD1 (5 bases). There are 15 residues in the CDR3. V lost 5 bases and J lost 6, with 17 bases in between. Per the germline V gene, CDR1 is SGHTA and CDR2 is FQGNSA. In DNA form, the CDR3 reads TGTGCCAGCAGCCTGGGACGTCCAGGAGCTCAGCCCCAGCATTTT. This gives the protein CASSLGRPGAQPQHF. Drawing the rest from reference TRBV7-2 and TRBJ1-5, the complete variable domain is GAGVSQSPSNKVTEKGKDVELRCDPISGHTALYWYRQSLGQGLEFLIYFQGNSAPDKSGLPSDRFSAERTGGSVSTLTIQRTQQEDSAVYLCASSLGRPGAQPQHFGDGTRLSIL.

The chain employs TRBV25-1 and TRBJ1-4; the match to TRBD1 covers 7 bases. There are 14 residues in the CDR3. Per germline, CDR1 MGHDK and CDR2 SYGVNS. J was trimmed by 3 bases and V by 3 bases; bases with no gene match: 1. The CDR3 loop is CASSDGTANEKLFF. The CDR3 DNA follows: TGTGCCAGCAGTGACGGGACAGCTAATGAAAAACTGTTTTTT.

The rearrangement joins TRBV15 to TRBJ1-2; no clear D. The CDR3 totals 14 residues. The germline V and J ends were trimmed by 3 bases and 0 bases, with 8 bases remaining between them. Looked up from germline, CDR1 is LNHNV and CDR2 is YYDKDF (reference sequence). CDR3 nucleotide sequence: TGTGCCACCAGCAGGGGTGGAGCTAACTATGGCTACACCTTC. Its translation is CATSRGGANYGYTF.

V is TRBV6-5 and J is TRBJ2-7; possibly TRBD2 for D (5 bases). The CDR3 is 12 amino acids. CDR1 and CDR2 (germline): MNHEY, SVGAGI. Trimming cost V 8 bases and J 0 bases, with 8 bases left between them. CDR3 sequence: CASWSGSYEQYF. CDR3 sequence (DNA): TGTGCCAGCTGGAGCGGCTCCTACGAGCAGTACTTC.

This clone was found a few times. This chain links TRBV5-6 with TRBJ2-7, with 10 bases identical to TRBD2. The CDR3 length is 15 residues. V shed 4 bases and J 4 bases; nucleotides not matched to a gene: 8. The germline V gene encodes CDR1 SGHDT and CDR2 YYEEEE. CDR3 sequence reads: CASSPGLAEGYEQYF. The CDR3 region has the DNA TGTGCCAGCAGCCCCGGACTAGCGGAGGGATACGAGCAGTACTTC.

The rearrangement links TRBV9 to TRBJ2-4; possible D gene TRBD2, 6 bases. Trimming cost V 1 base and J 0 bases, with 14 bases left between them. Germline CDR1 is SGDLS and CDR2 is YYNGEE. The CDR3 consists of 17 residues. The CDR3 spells CASSVNDQGLAKNIQYF. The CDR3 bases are TGTGCCAGCAGCGTAAATGACCAGGGACTAGCCAAAAACATTCAGTACTTC.

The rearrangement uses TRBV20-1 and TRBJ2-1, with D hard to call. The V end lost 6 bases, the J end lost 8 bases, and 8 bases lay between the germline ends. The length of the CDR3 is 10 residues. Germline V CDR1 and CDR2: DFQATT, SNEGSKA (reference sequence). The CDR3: CSAGYDEQFF. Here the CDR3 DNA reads TGCAGTGCAGGGTACGATGAGCAGTTCTTC.

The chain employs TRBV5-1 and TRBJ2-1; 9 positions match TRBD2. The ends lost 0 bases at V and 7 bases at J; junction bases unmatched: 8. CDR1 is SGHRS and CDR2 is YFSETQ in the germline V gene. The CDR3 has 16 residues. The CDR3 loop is CASSLAGSGRRNEQFF. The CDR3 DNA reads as TGCGCCAGCAGCTTGGCCGGTAGCGGGAGAAGGAATGAGCAGTTCTTC.

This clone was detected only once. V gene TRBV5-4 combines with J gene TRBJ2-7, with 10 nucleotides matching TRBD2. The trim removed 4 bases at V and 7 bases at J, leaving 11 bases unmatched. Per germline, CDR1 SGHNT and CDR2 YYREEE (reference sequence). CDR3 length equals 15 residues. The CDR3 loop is CASSGPGTSVIEQYF. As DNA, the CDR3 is TGTGCCAGCAGCGGACCCGGGACTAGCGTCATTGAGCAGTACTTC.

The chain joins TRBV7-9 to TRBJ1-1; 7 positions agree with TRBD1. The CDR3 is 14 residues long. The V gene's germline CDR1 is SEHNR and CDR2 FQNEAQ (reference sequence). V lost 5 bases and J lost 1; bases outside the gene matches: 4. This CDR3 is CASSHRDRNTEAFF. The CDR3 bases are TGTGCCAGCAGCCACCGGGACAGGAACACTGAAGCTTTCTTT.

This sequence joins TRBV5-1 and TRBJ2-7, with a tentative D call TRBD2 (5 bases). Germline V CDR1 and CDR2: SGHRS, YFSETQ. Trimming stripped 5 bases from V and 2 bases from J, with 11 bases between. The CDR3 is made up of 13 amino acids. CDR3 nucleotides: TGCGCCAGCAGGCGGACTGGTACCTACGAGCAGTACTTC. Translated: CASRRTGTYEQYF. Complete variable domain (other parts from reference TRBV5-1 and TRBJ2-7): KAGVTQTPRYLIKTRGQQVTLSCSPISGHRSVSWYQQTPGQGLQFLFEYFSETQRNKGNFPGRFSGRQFSNSRSEMNVSTLELGDSALYLCASRRTGTYEQYFGPGTRLTVT.

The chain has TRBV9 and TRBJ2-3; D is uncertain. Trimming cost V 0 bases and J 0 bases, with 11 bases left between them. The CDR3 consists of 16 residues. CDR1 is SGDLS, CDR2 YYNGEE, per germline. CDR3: CASSVGIQISTDTQYF. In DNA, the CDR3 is TGTGCCAGCAGCGTAGGTATACAGATTAGCACAGATACGCAGTATTTT.

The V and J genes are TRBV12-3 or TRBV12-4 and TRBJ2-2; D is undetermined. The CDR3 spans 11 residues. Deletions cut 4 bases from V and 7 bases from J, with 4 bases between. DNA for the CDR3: TGTGCCAGCAGTTGGGGCGGGGAGCTGTTTTTT. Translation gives CASSWGGELFF.

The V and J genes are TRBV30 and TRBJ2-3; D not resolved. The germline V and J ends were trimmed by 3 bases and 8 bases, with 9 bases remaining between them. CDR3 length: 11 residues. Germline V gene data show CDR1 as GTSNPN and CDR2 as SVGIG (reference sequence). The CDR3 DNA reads TGTGCCTGGAGCTACCTAGTTACGCAGTATTTT. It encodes CAWSYLVTQYF.